This TCR beta chain stems from a study of T-cell memory formation after mild COVID-19. Notes on the study in general: Clones that shrank (day 15 to 85) were balanced CD4/CD8, whereas later expanders leaned CD4+.

In regard to this clonotype: Its target is not known.

From 5'RACE with constant-segment primers came TCR alpha and TCR beta cDNA libraries that carried sample barcodes and UMIs. MiXCR, run by TCRdb on the 5' RACE reads, gives a single entry per CDR3 protein. Found here are 250,000 to 300,000 distinct CDR3 sequences, around 8% of them singletons; the top ten hold 20% to 25%. The CDR3 extends over 13 amino acids. Germline CDR1 and CDR2: MNHNS and SASEGT. The V and J ends lost 3 bases and 6 bases respectively, with 11 bases between them. The sequencing sample was made of PBMCs or a T cell subset sorted from them (not recorded which). The chain joins TRBV6-1 to TRBJ1-1, with no clear D. The receptor's source is a man between 18 and 35 years old who had mild COVID-19 (a few samples of this study predate the infection). Cell type and time point are not known. For the CDR3, the DNA is TGTGCCAGCAGTGATAGGGAATACGCTGAAGCTTTCTTT. Translated: CASSDREYAEAFF.